This T cell receptor beta chain was found in a study of PD-1 blockade in mismatch repair-deficient tumors. Study outcomes and limitations: Tumor-resident clones, often undetectable pretreatment in blood, expanded then contracted after pembrolizumab.

Sequencing was performed with immunoSEQ multiplex PCR; in TCRdb, only in-frame clones are kept and a portion is missing. The data contain tens of thousands of clones, about 88% of them singletons. PCR or immunohistochemistry showed mismatch repair deficiency in every enrolled patient. The TCR-sequenced patients were a few responders to pembrolizumab. On this clone: The antigen remains unidentified.

Germline trimming cut 5 bases from V and 5 bases from J; bases unmatched to any gene: 7. The CDR3 extends over 15 amino acids. Germline V gene data show CDR1 as MNHEY and CDR2 as SMNVEV (reference sequence). The material was peripheral blood, obtained 76 weeks after starting pembrolizumab. The clonotype comes from an adult with mismatch repair-deficient cancer. The chain combines TRBV27 with TRBJ2-3, with TRBD1 identical over 10 bases. The CDR3 nucleotides are TGTGCCAGCAGTGGGGGGACAGGGGCCCAAGATACGCAGTATTTT. It specifies CASSGGTGAQDTQYF.